These 20 T cell receptor beta chains share one sample of origin, sequenced in a study of T cells in tumors after PD-1 blockade. Assay used: immunoSEQ multiplex PCR; TCRdb lists only in-frame clones, some missing. Of about 63,000 clones in the sample, 74% were seen once. Sample: PBMCs, taken after anti-PD-1 treatment. These receptors originate from a human donor with basal cell carcinoma.

The chain links TRBV5-5 to TRBJ2-5; 7 nucleotides agree with TRBD1. Trimming removed 4 bases from V and 4 bases from J; junction bases left unmatched: 7. Germline lookup yields CDR1 SGHKS and CDR2 YYEKEE (reference sequence). The CDR3 has 14 residues. The CDR3 DNA reads as TGTGCCAGCAGCGGGAGAAGACAGGGAGAGACCCAGTACTTC. Protein product: CASSGRRQGETQYF.

The rearrangement uses TRBV2 and TRBJ2-2; D is ambiguous. Germline lookup yields CDR1 SNHLY and CDR2 FYNNEI. The V end was cut by 7 bases, the J end by 1 base, with 13 bases between. The CDR3 runs 15 residues. CDR3 in amino acids: CASKGSVQNTGELFF. CDR3 DNA: TGTGCCAGCAAGGGCTCGGTTCAGAACACCGGGGAGCTGTTTTTT.

The rearrangement uses TRBV2 and TRBJ1-5, with D tentatively TRBD1 (6 bases). CDR1 and CDR2 (germline): SNHLY, FYNNEI. This CDR3 spans 15 amino acids. V shed 7 bases and J shed 0 bases, with 13 bases lying between them. CDR3 loop: CASKGGSTSNQPQHF. The CDR3 DNA reads TGTGCCAGCAAGGGGGGGTCAACTAGCAATCAGCCCCAGCATTTT.

A few counts support this clone. The V call is TRBV10-3, the J call TRBJ1-5; D might be TRBD1 (6 bases). The CDR3 has 18 amino acids. CDR1 is ENHRY and CDR2 is SYGVKD in the germline V gene. V gave up 3 bases and J gave up 2 bases, with 20 bases separating them. The CDR3 DNA reads TGTGCCATCAGTGAATATGCGGGGGGCCGCCTCGGCAATCAGCCCCAGCATTTT. It is translated as CAISEYAGGRLGNQPQHF.

V is TRBV6-1 and J is TRBJ1-5; no firm D call. The germline V gene has CDR1 MNHNS and CDR2 SASEGT. The CDR3 covers 16 residues. The V and J ends lost 0 bases and 1 base respectively, with 10 bases between them. The DNA of the CDR3 is TGTGCCAGCAGTGAAGCGTGGTCAGTAAGCAATCAGCCCCAGCATTTT. Translated: CASSEAWSVSNQPQHF.

The rearrangement uses TRBV4-1 and TRBJ1-2; D gene ambiguous. Trimming pared 0 bases from V and 3 bases from J, leaving 11 bases between. Looked up from germline, CDR1 is MGHRA and CDR2 is YSYEKL. This CDR3 comprises 15 residues. For the CDR3, the DNA is TGCGCCAGCAGCCAAGATTGGTGGGGAGACTATGGCTACACCTTC. As protein: CASSQDWWGDYGYTF.

The table lists this clone with a count of one. The chain combines TRBV6-4 with TRBJ2-7, with D possibly matching TRBD2 (5 bases). Trimming left V 5 bases short and J 3 bases short, with 14 bases between. The V gene's germline CDR1 is MRHNA and CDR2 SNTAGT. The CDR3 totals 14 residues. CDR3 amino acids: CASSIRDFGYEQYF. Here the CDR3 DNA reads TGTGCCAGCAGTATCCGGGATTTTGGCTACGAGCAGTACTTC.

The gene calls are TRBV7-8 and TRBJ2-3; the D is unclear. The germline V and J ends were trimmed by 5 bases and 4 bases, with 10 bases remaining between them. CDR1 and CDR2 (germline): SGHVS, FQNEAQ. This CDR3 spans 13 amino acids. CDR3 in amino acids: CASSRAGADTQYF. CDR3 DNA: TGTGCCAGCAGCCGGGCTGGGGCAGATACGCAGTATTTT.

The chain uses TRBV2 and TRBJ2-1; weak D call: TRBD1 (6 bases). With 6 bases removed from V and 3 bases from J, the gap between germline ends came to 18 bases. Germline values: CDR1 SNHLY, CDR2 FYNNEI. The CDR3 extends over 16 amino acids. CDR3 nucleotide sequence: TGTGCCAGCAGGGGTCAAGGACAGTCCCTCTACAATGAGCAGTTCTTC. Encoded protein: CASRGQGQSLYNEQFF.

The rearrangement links TRBV5-1 to TRBJ2-1; tentatively, D is TRBD2 (5 bases). CDR1 SGHRS and CDR2 YFSETQ come from the germline V gene. The CDR3 spans 15 residues. With 4 bases removed from V and 1 base from J, the gap between germline ends came to 12 bases. The CDR3 DNA reads as TGCGCCAGCAGCGTTGAGACGGGATCCTACAATGAGCAGTTCTTC. This sequence encodes CASSVETGSYNEQFF.

The rearrangement links TRBV9 to TRBJ2-5, with 10 bases matching TRBD1. CDR3 length: 15 amino acids. V was pared by 0 bases and J by 1 base, with 0 bases of the junction left unmatched. Germline-derived CDR1 and CDR2 are SGDLS and YYNGEE. The CDR3 DNA reads TGTGCCAGCAGCGTAGGGGACAGGGGCCAAGAGACCCAGTACTTC. It translates to CASSVGDRGQETQYF.

The rearrangement links TRBV2 to TRBJ2-7, with TRBD1 matching over 10 bases. After removal of 3 bases from V and 10 bases from J, the junction contained 9 bases not matched to a gene. The CDR3 length is 14 residues. The germline V gene encodes CDR1 SNHLY and CDR2 FYNNEI. CDR3 loop: CASSDLLGQGIQYF. For the CDR3, the DNA is TGTGCCAGCAGTGACCTGCTGGGACAGGGGATTCAGTACTTC.

The V call is TRBV19, the J call TRBJ1-5; D is perhaps TRBD1 (5 bases). Looked up from germline, CDR1 is LNHDA and CDR2 is SQIVND (reference sequence). There are 15 residues in the CDR3. V gave up 1 base and J gave up 2 bases, with 9 bases separating them. CDR3 amino acids: CASSIGGGGNQPQHF. The CDR3 DNA reads TGTGCCAGTAGTATAGGGGGGGGTGGCAATCAGCCCCAGCATTTT.

V and J are TRBV7-8 and TRBJ2-7, with a possible D match to TRBD1 (6 bases). Germline V gene lookup returns CDR1 SGHVS and CDR2 FQNEAQ. The CDR3 loop spans 14 amino acids. V was cut by 7 bases and J by 0 bases, with 13 bases left in between. The DNA of the CDR3 is TGTGCCAGCACCTTTGGGGGCCACTCCTACGAGCAGTACTTC. Translation: CASTFGGHSYEQYF.

V gene TRBV4-2 combines with J gene TRBJ1-1; no firm D call. CDR3 length: 13 residues. Germline V CDR1 and CDR2: LGHNA, YNFKEQ. The ends were cut back, 2 bases at V and 5 bases at J, with 9 bases in the middle. As DNA, the CDR3 is TGTGCCAGCAGCCAAAGCCCCGGGACTGAAGCTTTCTTT. Its translation is CASSQSPGTEAFF.

J is TRBJ1-1 and V is TRBV6-6; TRBD1 is a possible D gene (5 bases). The CDR3 consists of 13 residues. Looked up from germline, CDR1 is MNHNY and CDR2 is SVGAGI (reference sequence). V dropped 0 bases and J dropped 8 bases, with 10 bases sitting between them. The CDR3 is CASSYSQGNEAFF. DNA of the CDR3: TGTGCCAGCAGTTACTCGCAGGGAAACGAAGCTTTCTTT.

As regards this clone: Other nucleotide sequences from this sample produce the same CDR3. The chain links TRBV5-1 to TRBJ1-2, with D possibly being TRBD1 (5 bases). The CDR3 contains 16 residues. CDR1 and CDR2 from the germline V gene are SGHRS and YFSETQ. The V end was cut by 4 bases, the J end by 4 bases, with 20 bases between. This CDR3 reads CASSPRAGGIGYGYTF. Written as DNA, the CDR3 is TGCGCCAGCAGCCCGCGGGCGGGGGGGATAGGCTATGGCTACACCTTC.

The rearrangement links TRBV7-9 to TRBJ2-3; D perhaps matches TRBD2 (5 bases). CDR1 SEHNR and CDR2 FQNEAQ come from the germline V gene (reference sequence). This CDR3 has 14 residues. V was cut by 7 bases and J by 4 bases, with 15 bases left in between. CDR3 DNA sequence: TGTGCCAGCACCCCCCGGGGAGCGGCAGATACGCAGTATTTT. Translated: CASTPRGAADTQYF.

The chain is built from TRBV19 and TRBJ1-5; no reliable D call. Trimming stripped 8 bases from V and 7 bases from J, with 24 bases between. Germline V gene sequence: CDR1 LNHDA, CDR2 SQIVND (reference sequence). CDR3 length: 16 amino acids. The CDR3 DNA reads TGTGCCAGTCTGCGGGCAGTAGGGTCGGGAAGGCAGCCCCAGCATTTT. It translates to CASLRAVGSGRQPQHF.

The chain is built from TRBV6-5 and TRBJ1-2; D is ambiguous. V was pared by 0 bases and J by 7 bases, with 12 bases between. The CDR3 is made up of 14 amino acids. CDR1 and CDR2 from the germline V gene are MNHEY and SVGAGI. CDR3 sequence (DNA): TGTGCCAGCAGTTACTCGGACCGAATTCCTGGCTACACCTTC. This gives the protein CASSYSDRIPGYTF.